The rows below give T cell receptor beta chains drawn from one sample of a study of blood T cell repertoires in COVID-19. The assay was immunoSEQ multiplex PCR, and TCRdb's table has in-frame clones only and misses some. The data contain some 150,000 clones, about 86% of them singletons. The source material was peripheral blood. The receptors derive from a woman aged 55-69 years with acute or convalescent COVID-19. The CDR3 runs from the conserved cysteine through the conserved F or W. The D gene is left open where the match is weak. A clone size is listed for some rows: how often the clone was seen (once, few, many), or a class if it is expanded.

CDR3 | DNA | D | J | V | size
CASSPTGTRNTEAFF | TGTGCCAGCAGCCCAACCGGGACAAGGAACACTGAAGCTTTCTTT | - | TRBJ1-1 | TRBV7-8 | once
CASSQAYRDRGDGAQYF | TGTGCCAGCAGCCAAGCCTACCGGGACAGGGGGGATGGGGCCCAGTACTTC | TRBD1 | TRBJ2-5 | TRBV4-2 | -
CASSLVAGASNTGELFF | TGTGCCAGCAGCTTGGTGGCAGGGGCGTCGAACACCGGGGAGCTGTTTTTT | - | TRBJ2-2 | TRBV5-6 | -
CASSKPGQGVIDTQYF | TGTGCCAGTAGTAAACCGGGACAGGGGGTTATAGATACGCAGTATTTT | TRBD1 | TRBJ2-3 | TRBV19 | -
CASSHGTSTEAFF | TGTGCCAGCAGCCATGGGACATCCACTGAAGCTTTCTTT | - | TRBJ1-1 | TRBV11-3 | -
CASSVAPSSIIYEQYF | TGTGCCAGCAGCGTAGCCCCTAGTAGTATCATCTACGAGCAGTACTTC | - | TRBJ2-7 | TRBV9 | -
CASRQGGKQPQHF | TGTGCCAGTAGGCAAGGGGGCAAGCAGCCCCAGCATTTT | TRBD1 | TRBJ1-5 | TRBV19 | -
CASREDRYSYEQYF | TGTGCCAGCAGGGAAGACAGGTACTCCTACGAGCAGTACTTC | - | TRBJ2-7 | TRBV6-1 | -
CASSLGTPNTEAFF | TGTGCCAGCAGTCTGGGGACACCAAACACTGAAGCTTTCTTT | - | TRBJ1-1 | TRBV6-5 | -
CASSPGQGSSYEQYF | TGCGCCAGCAGCCCGGGACAGGGATCCTCCTACGAGCAGTACTTC | TRBD1 | TRBJ2-7 | TRBV5-1 | -
CASSHTGTGGTYEQYF | TGTGCCAGCAGTCACACCGGGACAGGGGGCACCTACGAGCAGTACTTC | TRBD1 | TRBJ2-7 | TRBV27 | -
CASSPGGRRTFSGANVLTF | TGTGCCAGCAGCCCCGGAGGGAGGAGGACCTTCTCTGGGGCCAACGTCCTGACTTTC | - | TRBJ2-6 | TRBV5-8 | -
CASSLGGGIWPTEAFF | TGCGCCAGCAGCTTGGGAGGTGGCATTTGGCCCACTGAAGCTTTCTTT | - | TRBJ1-1 | TRBV5-1 | -
CASSLGPGEQYF | TGTGCCAGCAGCTTAGGGCCAGGCGAGCAGTACTTC | - | TRBJ2-7 | TRBV7-9 | -
CASSLVPGQGHSPLHF | TGTGCCAGCAGCTTAGTACCGGGACAGGGTCATTCACCCCTCCACTTT | TRBD1 | TRBJ1-6 | TRBV11-3 | few
CASSTIATEAFF | TGTGCCAGCAGCACCATAGCCACTGAAGCTTTCTTT | - | TRBJ1-1 | TRBV28 | -
CASSPWASGGPPSENEQFF | TGTGCCAGCAGCCCCTGGGCTAGCGGGGGGCCTCCCTCCGAGAATGAGCAGTTCTTC | TRBD2 | TRBJ2-1 | TRBV7-9 | -
CASSHRQGSETQYF | TGTGCCAGCAGCCACCGACAGGGTTCGGAGACCCAGTACTTC | TRBD1 | TRBJ2-5 | TRBV11-3 | few
CAWRERLAGDDWSYNEQFF | TGTGCCTGGAGGGAAAGACTAGCGGGGGACGATTGGTCCTACAATGAGCAGTTCTTC | TRBD2 | TRBJ2-1 | TRBV30 | -
CASSRNRGLGEAFF | TGCGCCAGCAGCCGGAACAGGGGTTTAGGTGAAGCTTTCTTT | TRBD1 | TRBJ1-1 | TRBV4-1 | -
CASSETGGFPSNEQYF | TGTGCCAGCAGTGAAACGGGGGGATTCCCCTCCAACGAGCAGTACTTC | TRBD2 | TRBJ2-7 | TRBV6-1 | -
CASSSGQGAGDTQYF | TGCGCCAGCAGTTCGGGACAGGGGGCGGGAGATACGCAGTATTTT | TRBD1 | TRBJ2-3 | TRBV4-1 | -
CASSLAGLQETQYF | TGTGCCAGCAGTCTAGCGGGACTCCAAGAGACCCAGTACTTC | TRBD2 | TRBJ2-5 | TRBV14 | -
CASSLGEGVTIQETQYF | TGTGCCAGCAGCTTGGGGGAGGGGGTAACAATCCAAGAGACCCAGTACTTC | - | TRBJ2-5 | TRBV7-9 | -
CASSMVGKGAWETQYF | TGTGCCAGTAGTATGGTCGGTAAGGGGGCATGGGAGACCCAGTACTTC | TRBD1 | TRBJ2-5 | TRBV19 | once
CASSLDHTREQYF | TGTGCCAGCAGCTTAGACCACACCAGGGAGCAGTACTTC | - | TRBJ2-7 | TRBV13 | -
CASGETGSGQYF | TGTGCCAGTGGGGAGACAGGATCGGGTCAGTACTTC | - | TRBJ2-4 | TRBV19 | -
CASSPGQGTGGSPLHF | TGCGCCAGCAGCCCGGGACAGGGGACCGGTGGTTCACCCCTCCACTTT | TRBD1 | TRBJ1-6 | TRBV5-1 | -
CASSSGTGGAEQFF | TGTGCCAGCAGCTCTGGGACAGGGGGAGCTGAGCAGTTCTTC | TRBD1 | TRBJ2-1 | TRBV5-6 | -
CSVAPGQGNYGYTF | TGCAGCGTGGCTCCGGGACAGGGGAACTATGGCTACACCTTC | TRBD1 | TRBJ1-2 | TRBV29-1 | -
CASSEGLAGPSGANVLTF | TGTGCCAGCAGTGAGGGGCTAGCGGGGCCCTCTGGGGCCAACGTCCTGACTTTC | TRBD2 | TRBJ2-6 | TRBV2 | -
CASSSGQPFYGYTF | TGTGCCAGCAGCTCGGGACAGCCATTCTATGGCTACACCTTC | TRBD1 | TRBJ1-2 | TRBV7-9 | few
CASSLISGGAYNEQFF | TGTGCCAGCAGTTTGATCAGCGGGGGGGCCTACAATGAGCAGTTCTTC | TRBD2 | TRBJ2-1 | TRBV6-6 | -
CNGQNQETQYF | TGCAACGGACAGAACCAAGAGACCCAGTACTTC | - | TRBJ2-5 | TRBV20-1 | -
CASSLAGAGKQYF | TGTGCCAGCAGCTTGGCAGGGGCGGGCAAGCAGTACTTC | - | TRBJ2-7 | TRBV5-4 | -